These 17 T cell receptor beta chains were all obtained from the same sample, sequenced in a study of cytotoxic CD8 clonotypes in ibrutinib-treated CLL. Sequencing was performed with immunoSEQ multiplex PCR; in TCRdb, only in-frame clones are kept and a portion is missing. The data show some 92,000 clones, with roughly four fifths seen just once and roughly 24% held by the top ten. The sample in question was PBMCs, obtained after 24 months of ibrutinib treatment. The source of these receptors is a human donor with chronic lymphocytic leukemia.

In this sample, this clone turned up once. The CDR3 is CASSPQGNEQYF. The DNA for the CDR3 is TGTGCCAGCTCACCACAGGGCAACGAGCAGTACTTC. This rearrangement joins TRBV18 to TRBJ2-7; unclear D gene. The germline CDR1 and CDR2 sequences are KGHSH and LQKENI. The CDR3 is 12 residues long. Trimming pared 1 base from V and 5 bases from J, leaving 6 bases between.

V and J are TRBV18 and TRBJ2-2; no clear D. The CDR3 sequence is 14 residues long. Per the germline V gene, CDR1 is KGHSH and CDR2 is LQKENI. V lost 1 base and J lost 6, with 9 bases in between. CDR3 sequence reads: CASSPRSVAGELFF. In DNA, the CDR3 is TGTGCCAGCTCACCACGTTCGGTTGCCGGGGAGCTGTTTTTT.

The CDR3 loop reads CASSLFRQGVDTGELFF. The DNA of the CDR3 is TGTGCCAGCAGCTTGTTCAGACAGGGAGTAGACACCGGGGAGCTGTTTTTT. This sequence joins TRBV5-6 and TRBJ2-2; 7 bases align to TRBD1. The CDR3 sequence is 17 residues long. The germline gives CDR1 SGHDT, CDR2 YYEEEE. After removal of 1 base from V and 3 bases from J, the junction contained 9 bases not matched to a gene.

The chain uses TRBV4-1 and TRBJ1-5; 7 bases agree with TRBD1. J was trimmed by 0 bases and V by 3 bases; bases with no gene match: 5. Per the germline V gene, CDR1 is MGHRA and CDR2 is YSYEKL. The CDR3 consists of 16 residues. The CDR3 sequence is CASSHRGQDSNQPQHF. Here the CDR3 DNA reads TGCGCCAGCAGCCACCGAGGACAGGATAGCAATCAGCCCCAGCATTTT.

This clone was observed a few times. The genes are TRBV28 and TRBJ2-1, with 10 nucleotides matching TRBD2. Germline assignment: CDR1 MDHEN and CDR2 SYDVKM. The CDR3 contains 17 residues. Trimming removed 5 bases from V and 7 bases from J; junction bases left unmatched: 14. This CDR3 reads CASSAWIVSGRVNEQFF. Written as DNA, the CDR3 is TGTGCCAGCAGTGCCTGGATAGTGAGCGGGAGGGTTAATGAGCAGTTCTTC.

This clone turned up a few times. The chain is built from TRBV9 and TRBJ1-6, with a possible D match to TRBD1 (6 bases). V dropped 0 bases and J dropped 4 bases, with 11 bases sitting between them. The CDR3 has 16 residues. CDR1 and CDR2 from the germline V gene are SGDLS and YYNGEE. This chain's CDR3 is CASSVALGGYNSPLHF. The DNA of the CDR3 is TGTGCCAGCAGCGTAGCTCTAGGGGGTTATAATTCACCCCTCCACTTT.

This rearrangement joins TRBV4-1 to TRBJ1-5; unclear D gene. Germline values: CDR1 MGHRA, CDR2 YSYEKL. Trimming pared 3 bases from V and 7 bases from J, leaving 7 bases between. The CDR3 runs to 12 residues. CDR3 nucleotides: TGCGCCAGCAGCCACCCTGGGCAGCCCCAGCATTTT. Its protein product is CASSHPGQPQHF.

V gene TRBV11-2 combines with J gene TRBJ2-1; TRBD2 matches at 7 bases. Germline CDR1 and CDR2: SGHAT and FQNNGV. V was clipped by 0 bases and J by 6 bases; unmatched bases: 5. The CDR3 spans 15 residues. This CDR3 is CASSLEAGRGNEQFF. CDR3 nucleotides: TGTGCCAGCAGCTTAGAGGCAGGGAGGGGCAATGAGCAGTTCTTC.

The rearrangement uses TRBV4-1 and TRBJ1-3; TRBD1 matches at 8 bases. The CDR3 is 17 amino acids. Per germline, CDR1 MGHRA and CDR2 YSYEKL. The V gene end was trimmed by 5 bases and the J gene end by 1 base; junction bases not matched to a gene: 10. The CDR3 reads CASSTPGQGASGNTIYF. The CDR3 DNA is TGCGCCAGCAGCACCCCCGGCCAGGGGGCATCTGGAAACACCATATATTTT.

This rearrangement joins TRBV9 to TRBJ1-1; perhaps TRBD1 as D (5 bases). CDR3 length: 15 amino acids. V gave up 4 bases and J gave up 1 base, with 14 bases separating them. Germline lookup yields CDR1 SGDLS and CDR2 YYNGEE. Written as DNA, the CDR3 is TGTGCCAGCAGCCCAGAGGGGCCAGGGAACACTGAAGCTTTCTTT. Translating it yields CASSPEGPGNTEAFF. Full variable domain (rest looked up from reference TRBV9 and TRBJ1-1): DSGVTQTPKHLITATGQRVTLRCSPRSGDLSVYWYQQSLDQGLQFLIQYYNGEERAKGNILERFSAQQFPDLHSELNLSSLELGDSALYFCASSPEGPGNTEAFFGQGTRLTVV.

This chain joins TRBV19 and TRBJ2-1, with D possibly called TRBD1 or TRBD2 (5 bases each). This CDR3 comprises 18 residues. V lost 3 bases and J 4 bases, leaving 22 bases between the germline ends. Germline V CDR1 and CDR2: LNHDA, SQIVND (reference sequence). The CDR3 DNA reads as TGTGCCAGTAGTATGTGGGGGAGAGGAGATAGCAGGTACAATGAGCAGTTCTTC. Its translation is CASSMWGRGDSRYNEQFF.

The gene calls are TRBV5-1 and TRBJ2-1, with TRBD2 matching over 15 bases. Germline lookup yields CDR1 SGHRS and CDR2 YFSETQ. The V segment lost 4 bases and the J segment 6 bases; nucleotides outside the gene matches: 8. This CDR3 region has 17 residues. The CDR3: CASSRTSGRAIANEQFF. CDR3 nucleotides: TGCGCCAGCAGCCGGACTAGCGGGAGGGCCATCGCCAATGAGCAGTTCTTC.

This sequence joins TRBV5-4 and TRBJ1-2; 8 bases fit TRBD1. The length of the CDR3 is 14 residues. With 0 bases clipped from V and 5 bases from J, the junction kept 3 bases outside the gene matches. CDR1 is SGHNT, CDR2 YYREEE, per germline (reference sequence). The CDR3 loop reads CASSLGQGRYGYTF. The CDR3 DNA follows: TGTGCCAGCAGCTTGGGACAGGGGAGGTATGGCTACACCTTC.

The chain is built from TRBV4-1 and TRBJ2-3; TRBD1 agrees at 8 bases. Germline lookup yields CDR1 MGHRA and CDR2 YSYEKL. The CDR3 covers 16 residues. With 1 base clipped from V and 2 bases from J, the junction kept 5 bases outside the gene matches. The CDR3 loop reads CASSQGQGTITDTQYF. The DNA for the CDR3 is TGCGCCAGCAGCCAAGGACAGGGGACCATCACAGATACGCAGTATTTT.

Only a few counts were recorded for this clone. V usage is TRBV5-4 and J usage is TRBJ1-1; TRBD1 is a possible D gene (5 bases). The CDR3 contains 13 residues. Per germline, CDR1 SGHNT and CDR2 YYREEE (reference sequence). V dropped 4 bases and J dropped 8 bases, with 15 bases sitting between them. Written as DNA, the CDR3 is TGTGCCAGCAGCCTCCATGGGGGAGGCGAAGCTTTCTTT. Its translation: CASSLHGGGEAFF.

This clone came up a few times. The rearrangement links TRBV7-9 to TRBJ2-6; D is uncertain. This CDR3 is built from 10 residues. Looked up from germline, CDR1 is SEHNR and CDR2 is FQNEAQ (reference sequence). V was clipped by 11 bases and J by 3 bases, with 2 bases between them. CDR3 DNA sequence: TGTGCCTTTGGGGCCAACGTCCTGACTTTC. Translation: CAFGANVLTF. Based on the CDR3 plus reference TRBV7-9 and TRBJ2-6, the full variable domain is DTGVSQNPRHKITKRGQNVTFRCDPISEHNRLYWYRQTLGQGPEFLTYFQNEAQLEKSRLLSDRFSAERPKGSFSTLEIQRTEQGDSAMYLCAFGANVLTFGAGSRLTVL.

The V call is TRBV6-6, the J call TRBJ2-5; tentatively, D is TRBD1 (6 bases). V lost 2 bases and J lost 5, with 12 bases in between. The CDR3 length is 14 residues. Germline assignment: CDR1 MNHNY and CDR2 SVGAGI (reference sequence). CDR3 protein: CASSYPDRHETQYF. For the CDR3, the DNA is TGTGCCAGCAGTTACCCTGACAGGCATGAGACCCAGTACTTC.